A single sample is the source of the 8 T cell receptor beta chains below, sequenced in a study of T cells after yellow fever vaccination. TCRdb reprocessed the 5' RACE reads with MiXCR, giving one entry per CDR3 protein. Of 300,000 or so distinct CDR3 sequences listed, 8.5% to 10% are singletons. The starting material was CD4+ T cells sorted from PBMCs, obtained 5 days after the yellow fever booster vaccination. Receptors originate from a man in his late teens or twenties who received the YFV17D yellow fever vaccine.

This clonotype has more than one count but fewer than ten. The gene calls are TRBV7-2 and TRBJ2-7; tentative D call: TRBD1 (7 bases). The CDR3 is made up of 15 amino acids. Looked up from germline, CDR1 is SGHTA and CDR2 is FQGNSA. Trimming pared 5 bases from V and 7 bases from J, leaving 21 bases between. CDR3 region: CASSPRGAGSGEQYV. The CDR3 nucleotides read TGTGCCAGCAGCCCCAGGGGGGCGGGGTCAGGGGAGCAGTACGTC.

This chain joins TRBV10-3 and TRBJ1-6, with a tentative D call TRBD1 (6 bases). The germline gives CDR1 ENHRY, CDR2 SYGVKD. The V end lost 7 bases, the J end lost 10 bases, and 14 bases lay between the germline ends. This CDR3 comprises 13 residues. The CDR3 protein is CAIKGDLRSPLHF. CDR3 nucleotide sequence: TGTGCCATCAAGGGGGACCTCAGGTCACCCCTCCACTTT.

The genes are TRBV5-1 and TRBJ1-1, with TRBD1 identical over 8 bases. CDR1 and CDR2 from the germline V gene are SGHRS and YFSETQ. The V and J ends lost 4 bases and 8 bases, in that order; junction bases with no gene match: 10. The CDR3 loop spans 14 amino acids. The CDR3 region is CASSRGTGPSEAFF. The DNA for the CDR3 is TGCGCCAGCAGCCGAGGGACAGGTCCAAGCGAAGCTTTCTTT.

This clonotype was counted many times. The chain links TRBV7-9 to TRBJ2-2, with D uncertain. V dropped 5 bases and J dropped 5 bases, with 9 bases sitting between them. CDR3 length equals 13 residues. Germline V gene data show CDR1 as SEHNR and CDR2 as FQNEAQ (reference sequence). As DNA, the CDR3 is TGTGCCAGCAGCCAGACGGAGACCGGGGAGCTGTTTTTT. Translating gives CASSQTETGELFF.

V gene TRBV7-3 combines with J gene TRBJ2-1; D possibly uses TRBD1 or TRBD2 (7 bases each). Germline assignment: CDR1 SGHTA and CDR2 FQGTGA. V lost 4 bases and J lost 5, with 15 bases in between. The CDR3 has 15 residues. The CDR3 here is CASSSTQGGNNEQFF. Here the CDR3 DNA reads TGTGCCAGCAGCTCGACGCAGGGGGGGAACAATGAGCAGTTCTTC. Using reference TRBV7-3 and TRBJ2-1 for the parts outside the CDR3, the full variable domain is GAGVSQTPSNKVTEKGKYVELRCDPISGHTALYWYRQSLGQGPEFLIYFQGTGAADDSGLPNDRFFAVRPEGSVSTLKIQRTERGDSAVYLCASSSTQGGNNEQFFGPGTRLTVL.

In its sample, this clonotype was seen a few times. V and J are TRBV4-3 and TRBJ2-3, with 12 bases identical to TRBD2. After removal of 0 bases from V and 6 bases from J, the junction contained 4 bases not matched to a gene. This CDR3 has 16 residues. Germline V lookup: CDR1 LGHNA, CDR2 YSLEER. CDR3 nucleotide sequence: TGCGCCAGCAGCCAAGAAACTAGCGGGGGGACCGATACGCAGTATTTT. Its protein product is CASSQETSGGTDTQYF.

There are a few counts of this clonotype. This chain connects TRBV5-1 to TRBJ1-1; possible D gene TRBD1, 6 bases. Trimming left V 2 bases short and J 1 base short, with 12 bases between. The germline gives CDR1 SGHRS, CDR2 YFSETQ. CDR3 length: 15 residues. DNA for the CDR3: TGCGCCAGCAGCTTTGGGGGGGCAGGGAACACTGAAGCTTTCTTT. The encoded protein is CASSFGGAGNTEAFF.

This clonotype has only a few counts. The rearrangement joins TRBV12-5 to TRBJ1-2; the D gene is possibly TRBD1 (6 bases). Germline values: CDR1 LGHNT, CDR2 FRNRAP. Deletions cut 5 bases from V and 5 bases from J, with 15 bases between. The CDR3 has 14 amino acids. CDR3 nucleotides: TGTGCTAGTGGTCTCAGGACAGCCTATTATGGCTACACCTTC. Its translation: CASGLRTAYYGYTF.